The table lists the clone carrying this TCR beta chain with a count of one. What it recognizes is unknown. The method was immunoSEQ multiplex PCR; TCRdb's version includes in-frame clones alone and lacks a portion of them. The sample comprises 85,000 to 130,000 clones, 91% of which are singletons, and roughly 2.6% rests with the top ten. The CDR3 is 16 amino acids. Germline CDR1 and CDR2: SGHRS and YFSETQ. V lost 4 bases and J lost 7, with 23 bases in between. This entry belongs to a study of siplizumab effects on memory and regulatory T cells. Overall study findings and caveats: Naive T cells looked more diverse than memory cells, and they looked like major contributors to the alloresponse.

The source material was CD4+ T cells sorted from blood. This sequence joins TRBV5-1 and TRBJ1-2, with unresolved D. This TCR was recovered from a human donor in good health. Some clones in this sample may be carry-over from other donors' samples. The CDR3 is CASSARRAEPLGGYTF. Written as DNA, the CDR3 is TGCGCCAGCAGCGCAAGGAGGGCAGAGCCCCTGGGTGGCTACACCTTC. The entire variable domain, with the rest obtained from reference TRBV5-1 and TRBJ1-2, is as follows: KAGVTQTPRYLIKTRGQQVTLSCSPISGHRSVSWYQQTPGQGLQFLFEYFSETQRNKGNFPGRFSGRQFSNSRSEMNVSTLELGDSALYLCASSARRAEPLGGYTFGSGTRLTVV.